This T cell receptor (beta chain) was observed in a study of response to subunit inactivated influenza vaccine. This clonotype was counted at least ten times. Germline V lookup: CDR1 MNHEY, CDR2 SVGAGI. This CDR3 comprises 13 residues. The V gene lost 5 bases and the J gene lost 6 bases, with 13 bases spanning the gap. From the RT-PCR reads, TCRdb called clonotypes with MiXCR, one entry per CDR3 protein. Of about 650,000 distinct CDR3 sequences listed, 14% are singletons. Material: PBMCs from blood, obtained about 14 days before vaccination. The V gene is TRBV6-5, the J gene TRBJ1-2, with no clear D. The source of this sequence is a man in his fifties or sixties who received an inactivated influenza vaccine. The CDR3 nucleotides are TGTGCCAGCAGTACCCCCCGGCTCGATGGCTACACCTTC. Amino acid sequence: CASSTPRLDGYTF.